A selection of T cell receptor beta chains follows, all from one sample in a study of T cell responses to AZD1222 COVID-19 vaccine. Assay used: immunoSEQ multiplex PCR; TCRdb lists only in-frame clones, some missing. The sample lists roughly 120,000 clones; 93% were seen once. The source material was peripheral blood, sampled 28 days after the second AZD1222 dose. These receptors all come from an adult who received the AZD1222 COVID-19 vaccine. The conserved cysteine and the conserved F or W are not part of the CDR3 here. The order of the fields is CDR3 length, J gene, V gene, CDR3 protein.

length: 11; J: TRBJ1-2; V: TRBV7-9; CDR3: ASSLVSLYGYT
length: 11; J: TRBJ1-1; V: TRBV6-5; CDR3: ASSPAAFTEAF
length: 12; J: TRBJ1-2; V: TRBV6-2/TRBV6-3; CDR3: ASSSAEANYGYT
length: 14; J: TRBJ1-5; V: TRBV7-8; CDR3: ASSLANRNINQPQH
length: 13; J: TRBJ2-7; V: TRBV4-1; CDR3: ASSQVRGFSYEQY
length: 12; J: TRBJ2-7; V: TRBV10-3; CDR3: AIRAQLGSYEQY
length: 13; J: TRBJ2-2; V: TRBV19; CDR3: ASHRADHNTGELF
length: 13; J: TRBJ2-5; V: TRBV7-8; CDR3: ASSLDSGGAETQY
length: 16; J: TRBJ2-2; V: TRBV5-1; CDR3: ASSLVGGGGANTGELF
length: 9; J: TRBJ1-1; V: TRBV7-9; CDR3: ASSLGPGAF
length: 12; J: TRBJ2-3; V: TRBV3-1/TRBV3-2; CDR3: ASSQAGITDTQY
length: 13; J: TRBJ2-2; V: TRBV9; CDR3: ASSPDGRNTGELF
length: 11; J: TRBJ1-5; V: TRBV27; CDR3: ASSLTSNQPQH
length: 11; J: TRBJ2-7; V: TRBV5-1; CDR3: ASSGTDGYEQY
length: 14; J: TRBJ1-5; V: TRBV5-1; CDR3: ASSPWVTDSNQPQH
length: 12; J: TRBJ2-2; V: TRBV6-4; CDR3: ASRLGLNTGELF
length: 11; J: TRBJ1-1; V: TRBV18; CDR3: ASSSTEDTEAF
length: 12; J: TRBJ2-7; V: TRBV5-1; CDR3: ASSPVGDSSKQY
length: 14; J: TRBJ2-1; V: TRBV4-1; CDR3: ASSQDGRGGIDEQF
length: 11; J: TRBJ1-2; V: TRBV2; CDR3: ASSPNAGTAVG
length: 10; J: TRBJ1-1; V: TRBV12-3/TRBV12-4; CDR3: ASSLTRTEAF
length: 11; J: TRBJ2-1; V: TRBV6-5; CDR3: ASSYSGINEQF
length: 15; J: TRBJ2-2; V: TRBV7-6; CDR3: ASSLRTSGINDGELF
length: 16; J: TRBJ2-1; V: TRBV4-2; CDR3: ASSQGRLAGGLGNEQF
length: 11; J: TRBJ1-3; V: TRBV6-6; CDR3: ASSYGTGNTIY
length: 16; J: TRBJ2-6; V: TRBV5-5; CDR3: ASSLAGEGLSGANVLT
length: 10; J: TRBJ1-1; V: TRBV29-1; CDR3: SAADARTEAF
length: 11; J: TRBJ2-2; V: TRBV7-8; CDR3: ASSVRGTGELF
length: 10; J: TRBJ2-7; V: TRBV29-1; CDR3: SVADGSYEQY
length: 11; J: TRBJ1-2; V: TRBV7-2; CDR3: ASSPGLGSGYT
length: 11; J: TRBJ2-3; V: TRBV6-5; CDR3: ASREWRTDTQY
length: 12; J: TRBJ2-3; V: TRBV27; CDR3: ASSLTRSTDTQY
length: 13; J: TRBJ2-5; V: TRBV5-6; CDR3: ASSSFSGNGETQY
length: 14; J: TRBJ2-1; V: TRBV6-5; CDR3: ASSSKGGETYNEQF
length: 12; J: TRBJ2-3; V: TRBV10-3; CDR3: AISDQGVEDTQY
length: 14; J: TRBJ2-1; V: TRBV4-3; CDR3: ASSQLAGAGYNEQF
length: 14; J: TRBJ2-7; V: TRBV3-1/TRBV3-2; CDR3: ASSQGWDRGLGEQY
length: 12; J: TRBJ1-1; V: TRBV4-2; CDR3: ASSDRGVVTEAF
length: 14; J: TRBJ2-3; V: TRBV27; CDR3: ASRPLAERSGDTQY
length: 12; J: TRBJ2-3; V: TRBV7-9; CDR3: ASSLDGRPDTQY
length: 11; J: TRBJ2-3; V: TRBV10-3; CDR3: AISRVESDTQY
length: 13; J: TRBJ2-7; V: TRBV7-2; CDR3: ASSLERGGTYEQY
length: 17; J: TRBJ2-4; V: TRBV6-4; CDR3: ASSDSEGLAGEGPNIQY
length: 12; J: TRBJ2-7; V: TRBV10-1; CDR3: ASSEGPSPYEQY
length: 9; J: TRBJ2-1; V: TRBV5-1; CDR3: ASTLDNEQF
length: 13; J: TRBJ2-7; V: TRBV27; CDR3: ASSFIAGAPYEQY
length: 12; J: TRBJ1-4; V: TRBV19; CDR3: ASRPDRGSEKLF
length: 15; J: TRBJ1-2; V: TRBV19; CDR3: ASSIDWARDLNYGYT
length: 14; J: TRBJ2-1; V: TRBV7-9; CDR3: ASSPTSGRSMNEQF
length: 14; J: TRBJ2-3; V: TRBV23-1; CDR3: ASSHGRKSQSDTQY
length: 17; J: TRBJ2-3; V: TRBV5-1; CDR3: ASSLPPSSGLSSTDTQY
length: 13; J: TRBJ1-1; V: TRBV27; CDR3: ASGIPGQGSTEAF
length: 13; J: TRBJ2-1; V: TRBV7-8; CDR3: ASSLGGRGGNEQF
length: 14; J: TRBJ2-5; V: TRBV9; CDR3: ASSVGLAGVEETQY
length: 14; J: TRBJ2-1; V: TRBV27; CDR3: ASSTTRDLADNEQF
length: 13; J: TRBJ2-1; V: TRBV9; CDR3: ASSVRDGRYNEQF
length: 13; J: TRBJ1-1; V: TRBV4-3; CDR3: ASSQDPSGNTEAF
length: 11; J: TRBJ1-1; V: TRBV5-1; CDR3: ASSTDTYTEAF
length: 15; J: TRBJ1-5; V: TRBV21-1; CDR3: ASKPQGWAPYNQPQH